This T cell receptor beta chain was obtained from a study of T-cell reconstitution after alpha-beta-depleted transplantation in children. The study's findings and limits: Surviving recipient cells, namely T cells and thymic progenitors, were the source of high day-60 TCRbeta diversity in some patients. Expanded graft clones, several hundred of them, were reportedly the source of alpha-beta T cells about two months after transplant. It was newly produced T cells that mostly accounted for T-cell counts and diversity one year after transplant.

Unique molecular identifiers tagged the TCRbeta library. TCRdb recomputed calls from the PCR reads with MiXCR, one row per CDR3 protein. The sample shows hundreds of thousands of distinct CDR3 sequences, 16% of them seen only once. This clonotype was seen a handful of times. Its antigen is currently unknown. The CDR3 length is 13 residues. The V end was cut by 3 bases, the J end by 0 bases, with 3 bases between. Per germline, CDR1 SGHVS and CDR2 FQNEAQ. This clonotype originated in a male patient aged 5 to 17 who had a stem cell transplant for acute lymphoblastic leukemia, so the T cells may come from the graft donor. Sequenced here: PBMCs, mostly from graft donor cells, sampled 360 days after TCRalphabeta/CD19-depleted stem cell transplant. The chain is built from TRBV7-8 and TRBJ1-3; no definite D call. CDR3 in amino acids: CASSFDSGNTIYF. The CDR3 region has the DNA TGTGCCAGCAGCTTCGACTCTGGAAACACCATATATTTT.